Here is one T cell receptor beta chain with its context. The data were taken from a study of brain T cells in children with intractable seizures. The CDR3 contains 13 residues. Germline CDR1 and CDR2: MNHEY and SMNVEV (reference sequence). Trimming took off 5 bases at V and 0 bases at J, with 7 bases between the two ends. The repertoire was sequenced with immunoSEQ multiplex PCR; TCRdb's copy has only in-frame clones and lacks some. The sample has fewer than 80,000 clones; about 96% are singletons. The receptor's source is a boy under two years old with focal cortical dysplasia and intractable seizures. The chain employs TRBV27 and TRBJ1-1, with no clear D. The input for sequencing was peripheral blood, taken at surgery. The CDR3 loop reads CASSPQMNTEAFF. Here the CDR3 DNA reads TGTGCCAGCAGTCCCCAAATGAACACTGAAGCTTTCTTT.